This T cell receptor (beta chain) was captured by sequencing in a study of OX40 agonist ivuxolimab in advanced cancers. Regarding the study in general: The costimulatory receptor OX40 (CD134) was targeted by ivuxolimab, a fully human IgG2 agonistic monoclonal antibody. Intravenous ivuxolimab was administered to patients every 2 weeks at six dose levels: 0.01, 0.1, 0.3, 1.5, 3 and 10 mg/kg. Of the approximately 54 dose-escalation patients, hepatocellular carcinoma was present in around 20, melanoma in approximately 15, renal cell carcinoma in 9 and head and neck cancer in 9. The dose-escalation cohort was approximately 83% male with a mean age of about 65 years, ranging from about 20 to 85. Prior anti-PD-1, anti-PD-L1 or anti-CTLA-4 therapy was permitted, and checkpoint inhibitors had been received by about two fifths of dose-escalation patients. Partial responses were achieved by three dose-escalation patients, of whom one had hepatocellular carcinoma and two had cutaneous melanoma. The point of sequencing TCRbeta in the periphery was to test whether ivuxolimab changed TCR sequence diversity and drove clonal T-cell expansion. The paper reports the monotherapy dose-escalation portion (N of about 54 patients) of the phase I ivuxolimab trial.

Patients with a history of autoimmune disease or receiving systemic immunosuppression were excluded from the trial. In every dose cohort, peripheral blood was drawn for TCR sequencing at baseline, cycle 4 day 1, and cycle 7 day 1. The samples were taken from a phase I, first-in-human, multicenter, open-label dose-escalation trial of ivuxolimab. Adults with locally advanced or metastatic melanoma, renal cell, hepatocellular, or head and neck squamous cell carcinoma were enrolled in the trial. Before TCR sequencing, CD4+ T cells and CD8+ T cells were sorted from peripheral blood as separate populations. The CDR3, cysteine through phenylalanine, is 16 amino acids long. Of the read, only the CDR3 DNA is kept; its 48 bases are in frame from base 1. Here V drops 5 bases and J drops 4 bases, and the junction holds 10 bases not matched to any gene. Via the germline V gene, CDR1 is SGHTA and CDR2 FQGNSA. The study at large found these results: Low levels of normalized T-cell clonal expansion were also shown by some nonresponding patients. At doses of 0.1 to 3.0 mg/kg, clonal expansion of both CD4+ and CD8+ blood T cells was observed from baseline to week 6. The antigen specificity of the peripheral T cells that underwent clonal expansion was not determined. On average, CD8+ T cells showed more expanded clones than CD4+ T cells after ivuxolimab. In the 0.1-3.0 mg/kg groups, partial responders had among the lowest normalized peripheral clonal expansion, particularly in CD8+ T cells.

Genomic DNA was isolated from the sorted cells so that the TCRbeta CDR3 region could be sequenced. The immunoSEQ Assay was used to sequence the TCRbeta CDR3 regions. TCRdb's version of the immuneACCESS table is confined to in-frame rearrangements and falls short of the full clone set. An unresolved V gene accounts for under half of the shortfall where checked; the remainder is of unknown origin. Within this sample are about 30,000 clones, with approximately 81% of them counted one time only. Jointly, the top ten make up around 14% of the sample. A word on this clone: Its antigen target is currently unknown. There are no base qualities to consult, and no much larger clone falls within one base.

The TCR was taken from an adult with an advanced solid tumor such as melanoma, head and neck, liver or kidney cancer. Sequencing was performed on CD4+ or CD8+ T cells sorted from blood, taken in a trial of the OX40 agonist ivuxolimab. In this chain, TRBV7-2 is recombined with TRBJ2-3, with 9 bases aligning to TRBD2. The DNA sequence reads TGTGCCAGCAGCCGGAGGCGGGGGGGCTCCGCAGATACGCAGTATTTT. This encodes CASSRRRGGSADTQYF.